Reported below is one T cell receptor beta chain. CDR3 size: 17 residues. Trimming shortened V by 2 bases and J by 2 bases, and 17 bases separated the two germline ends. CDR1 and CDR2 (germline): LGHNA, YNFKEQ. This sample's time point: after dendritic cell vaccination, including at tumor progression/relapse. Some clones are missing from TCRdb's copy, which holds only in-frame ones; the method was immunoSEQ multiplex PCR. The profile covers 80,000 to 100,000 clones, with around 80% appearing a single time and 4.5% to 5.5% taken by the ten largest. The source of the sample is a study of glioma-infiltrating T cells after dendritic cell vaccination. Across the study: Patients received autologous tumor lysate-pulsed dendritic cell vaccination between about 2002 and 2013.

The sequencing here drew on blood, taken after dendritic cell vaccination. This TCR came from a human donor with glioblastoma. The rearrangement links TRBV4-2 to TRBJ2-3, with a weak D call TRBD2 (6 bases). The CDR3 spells CASSQTDKDYSTDTQYF. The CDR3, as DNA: TGTGCCAGCAGCCAAACCGATAAGGACTACTCCACAGATACGCAGTATTTT.